This T cell receptor (beta chain) was retrieved from a study of blood T cell repertoires in COVID-19. Across the whole study: Both acute and convalescent COVID-19 samples were obtained from the United States, Italy and Spain. PBMCs, B-cell-depleted T cells, or T cells were the source of the cDNA or gDNA that made up the material.

Germline V gene data show CDR1 as SNHLY and CDR2 as FYNNEI. With 4 bases clipped from V and 2 bases from J, the junction kept 4 bases outside the gene matches. This CDR3 region has 15 residues. Sequencing was performed with immunoSEQ multiplex PCR; in TCRdb, only in-frame clones are kept and a portion is missing. Altogether roughly 270,000 clones are present, 85% being singletons, with the ten largest covering 2% to 3%. The chain employs TRBV2 and TRBJ1-5, with 8 bases aligning to TRBD1. The receptor was derived from a woman between 45 and 65 years old who had recovered from COVID-19. What was sequenced was PBMCs or T cells enriched from blood (not recorded which). Here the CDR3 DNA reads TGTGCCAGCAGTGGGGGGACAGGCCGCAATCAGCCCCAGCATTTT. This translates into CASSGGTGRNQPQHF.